One T cell receptor beta chain is described in this entry. Its target is unknown. This specimen comes from a study of T cell clones after liver transplantation. In the study overall: As an antigen-independent comparator, third-party-reactive TCRbeta sequences came from pre-transplant mixed lymphocyte reactions.

Study results and caveats: A significant post-transplant drop in circulating graft-donor-reactive CD4 TCRbeta sequences occurred in most of the 8 subjects.

This CDR3 contains 17 residues. Germline CDR1 is MGHDK and CDR2 is SYGVNS. V lost 3 bases and J lost 1, with 15 bases in between. Assay used: immunoSEQ multiplex PCR; TCRdb lists only in-frame clones, some missing. Of tens of thousands of clones listed, 70% to 80% are singletons. The receptor was isolated from a human donor who received a liver transplant. Sequenced here: CD4+ T cells from blood, sampled before liver transplant. The rearrangement uses TRBV25-1 and TRBJ2-2; D is possibly TRBD2 (6 bases). CDR3 coding DNA: TGTGCCAGCAGTGATACCCCGGGACTGCTGAACACCGGGGAGCTGTTTTTT. Amino acids: CASSDTPGLLNTGELFF.